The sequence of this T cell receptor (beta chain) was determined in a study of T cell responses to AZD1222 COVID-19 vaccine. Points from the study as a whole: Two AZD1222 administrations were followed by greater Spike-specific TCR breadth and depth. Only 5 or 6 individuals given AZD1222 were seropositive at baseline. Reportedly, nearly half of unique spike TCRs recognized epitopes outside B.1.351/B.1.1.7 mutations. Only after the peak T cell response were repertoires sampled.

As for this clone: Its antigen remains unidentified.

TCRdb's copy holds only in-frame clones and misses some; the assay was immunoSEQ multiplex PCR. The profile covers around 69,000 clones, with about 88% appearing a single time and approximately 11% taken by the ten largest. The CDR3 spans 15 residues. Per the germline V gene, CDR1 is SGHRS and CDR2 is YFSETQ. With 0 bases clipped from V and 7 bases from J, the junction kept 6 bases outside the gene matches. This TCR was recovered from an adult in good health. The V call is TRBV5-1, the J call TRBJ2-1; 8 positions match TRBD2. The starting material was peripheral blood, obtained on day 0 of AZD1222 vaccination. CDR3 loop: CASSLGGAGENEQFF. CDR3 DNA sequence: TGCGCCAGCAGCTTGGGAGGAGCGGGAGAGAATGAGCAGTTCTTC. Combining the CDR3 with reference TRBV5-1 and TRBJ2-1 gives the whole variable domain KAGVTQTPRYLIKTRGQQVTLSCSPISGHRSVSWYQQTPGQGLQFLFEYFSETQRNKGNFPGRFSGRQFSNSRSEMNVSTLELGDSALYLCASSLGGAGENEQFFGPGTRLTVL.